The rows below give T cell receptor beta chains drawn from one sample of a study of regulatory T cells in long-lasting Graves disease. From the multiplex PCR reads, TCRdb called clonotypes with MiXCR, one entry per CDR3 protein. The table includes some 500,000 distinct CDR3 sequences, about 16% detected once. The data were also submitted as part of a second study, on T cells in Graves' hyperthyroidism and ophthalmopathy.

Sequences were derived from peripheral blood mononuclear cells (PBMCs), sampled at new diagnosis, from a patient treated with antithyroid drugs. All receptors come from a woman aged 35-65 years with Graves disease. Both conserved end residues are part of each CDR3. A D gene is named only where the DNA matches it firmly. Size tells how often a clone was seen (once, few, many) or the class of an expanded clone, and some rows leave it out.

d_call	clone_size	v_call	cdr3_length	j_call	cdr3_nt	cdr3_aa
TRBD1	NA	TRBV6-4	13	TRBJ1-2	TGTGCCAGTTCGCAGACAGGGGGCTATGGCTACACCTTC	CASSQTGGYGYTF
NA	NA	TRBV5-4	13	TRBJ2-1	TGTGCCAGCAGCTTGACGGGGGCTAATGAGCAGTTCTTC	CASSLTGANEQFF
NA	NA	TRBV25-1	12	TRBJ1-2	TGTGCCAGCTCGTTAGGGGTGGCTGGCTACACCTTC	CASSLGVAGYTF
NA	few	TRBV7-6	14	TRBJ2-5	TGTGCCAGCAGATCCCCCGACAGGCAAGAGACCCAGTACTTC	CASRSPDRQETQYF
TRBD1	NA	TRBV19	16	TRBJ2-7	TGTGCCAGTAATGAGGGCTCTACGACAGGGGCCTACGAGCAGTACTTC	CASNEGSTTGAYEQYF
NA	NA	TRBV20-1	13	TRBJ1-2	TGCAGTGCTGGGAGCGCAGGGCAGGGAGGCTACACCTTC	CSAGSAGQGGYTF
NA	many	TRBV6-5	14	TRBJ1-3	TGTGCCAGCAGTTACTCGGGGCCTTACGGATTGACGGATTTT	CASSYSGPYGLTDF
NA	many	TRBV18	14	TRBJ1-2	TGTGCCAGCTCACGAGCAGGGAGGGACTATGGCTACACCTTC	CASSRAGRDYGYTF
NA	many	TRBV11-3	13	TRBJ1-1	TGTGCCAGCAGCTACTTGGACAGACCTGAAGCTTTCTTT	CASSYLDRPEAFF
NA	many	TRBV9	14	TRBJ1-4	TGTGCCAGCAGCGTTGGGGACGAGGGTGAAAAACTGTTTTTT	CASSVGDEGEKLFF
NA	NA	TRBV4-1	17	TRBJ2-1	TGCGCCAGCAGCCAAGAGGGCAGGGTAAACTCCTACAATGAGCAGTTCTTC	CASSQEGRVNSYNEQFF
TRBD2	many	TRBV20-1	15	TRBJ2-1	TGCAGTGCTAGTGAGGGGAGCGGGGGGCTGATAGGGCAGTTCTTC	CSASEGSGGLIGQFF
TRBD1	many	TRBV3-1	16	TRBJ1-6	TGTGCCAGCAGCCTCGGACAGGGGCGTTTGAATTCACCCCTCCACTTT	CASSLGQGRLNSPLHF
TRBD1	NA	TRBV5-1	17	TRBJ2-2	TGCGCCAGCAGCTTGCCCTTGGACAGGCCGAACACCGGGGAGCTGTTTTTT	CASSLPLDRPNTGELFF
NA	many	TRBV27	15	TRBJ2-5	TGTGCCAGCAGTTTCGGGGGAAGGCAACAAGAGACCCAGTACTTC	CASSFGGRQQETQYF
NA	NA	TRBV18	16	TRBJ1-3	TGTGCCAGCTCACCAATGGGGTCAAGCTCTGGAAACACCATATATTTT	CASSPMGSSSGNTIYF
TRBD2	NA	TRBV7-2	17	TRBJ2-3	TGTGCCAGCAGCTCCCGGGGGGGCATAGTTTCGGCAGATACGCAGTATTTT	CASSSRGGIVSADTQYF
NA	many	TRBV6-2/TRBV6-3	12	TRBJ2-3	TGTGCCAGCAGTGCACAGGCAGATACGCAGTATTTT	CASSAQADTQYF
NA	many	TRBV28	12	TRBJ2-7	TGTGCCAGCAGTTTAAGTTGGTACGAGCAGTACTTC	CASSLSWYEQYF
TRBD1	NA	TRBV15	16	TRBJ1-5	TGTGCCACCAGCGGGTACAGGGGAGCGGATAATCAGCCCCAGCATTTT	CATSGYRGADNQPQHF
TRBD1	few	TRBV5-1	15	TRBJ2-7	TGCGCCAGCAGCTTGGAACAGGGGAAAACCTACGAGCAGTACTTC	CASSLEQGKTYEQYF
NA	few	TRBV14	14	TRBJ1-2	TGTGCCAGCAGCCAAGATCGGGGGCCCTATGGCTACACCTTC	CASSQDRGPYGYTF
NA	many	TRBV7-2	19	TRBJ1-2	TGTGCCAGCAGCCAGAGCTCGTTGGGAGCTCTACGGGAGAACTATGGCTACACCTTC	CASSQSSLGALRENYGYTF
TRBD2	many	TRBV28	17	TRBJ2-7	TGTGCCAGCAGTTTTCCTCCCGAAATAGCGGGGGGCTACGAGCAGTACTTC	CASSFPPEIAGGYEQYF
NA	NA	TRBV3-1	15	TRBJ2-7	TGTGCCAGCAGCCAAGCGTTGGTGTCTTCCTACGAGCAGTACTTC	CASSQALVSSYEQYF
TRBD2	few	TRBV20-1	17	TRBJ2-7	TGCAGTGCTAGAGATCTCGGCGCGGGGGGACTCTCCTACGAGCAGTACTTC	CSARDLGAGGLSYEQYF
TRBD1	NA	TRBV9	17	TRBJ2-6	TGTGCCAGCAGCCGCCGGGACAGGGCATCTGGGGCCAACGTCCTGACTTTC	CASSRRDRASGANVLTF